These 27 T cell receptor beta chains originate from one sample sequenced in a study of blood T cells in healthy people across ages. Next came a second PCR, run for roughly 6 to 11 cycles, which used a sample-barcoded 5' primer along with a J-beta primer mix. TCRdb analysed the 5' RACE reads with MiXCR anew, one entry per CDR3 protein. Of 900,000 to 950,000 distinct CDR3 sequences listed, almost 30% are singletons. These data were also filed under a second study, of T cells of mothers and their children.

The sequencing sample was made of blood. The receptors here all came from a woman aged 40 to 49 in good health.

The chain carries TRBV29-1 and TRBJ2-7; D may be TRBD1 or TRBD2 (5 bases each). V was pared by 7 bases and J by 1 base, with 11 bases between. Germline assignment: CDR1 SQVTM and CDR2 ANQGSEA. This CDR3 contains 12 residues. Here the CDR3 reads CSGIGASYEQYF. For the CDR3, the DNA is TGCAGCGGAATCGGGGCTTCCTACGAGCAGTACTTC.

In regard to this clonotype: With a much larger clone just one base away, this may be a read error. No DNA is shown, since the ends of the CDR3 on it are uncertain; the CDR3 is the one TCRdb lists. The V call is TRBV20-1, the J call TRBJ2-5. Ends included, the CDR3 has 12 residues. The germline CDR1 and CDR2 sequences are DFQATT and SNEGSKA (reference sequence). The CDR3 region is CNARAYSCEQYF.

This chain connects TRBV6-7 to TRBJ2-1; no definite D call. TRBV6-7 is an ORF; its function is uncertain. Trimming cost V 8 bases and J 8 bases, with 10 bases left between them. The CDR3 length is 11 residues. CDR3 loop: CASQAWDEQFF. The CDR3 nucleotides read TGTGCCAGCCAAGCTTGGGATGAGCAGTTCTTC.

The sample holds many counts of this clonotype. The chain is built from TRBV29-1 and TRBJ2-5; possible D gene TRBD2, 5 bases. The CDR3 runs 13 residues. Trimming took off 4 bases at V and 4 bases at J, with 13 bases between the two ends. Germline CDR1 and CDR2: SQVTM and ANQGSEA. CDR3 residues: CSVGGERPETQYF. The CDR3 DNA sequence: TGCAGCGTTGGGGGAGAGCGGCCAGAGACCCAGTACTTC.

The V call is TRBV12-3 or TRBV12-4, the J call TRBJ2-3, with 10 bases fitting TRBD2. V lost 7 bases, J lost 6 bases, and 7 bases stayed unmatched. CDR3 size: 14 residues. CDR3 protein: CASIRAGGPDTQYF. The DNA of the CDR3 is TGTGCCAGCATCCGAGCGGGGGGGCCTGATACGCAGTATTTT.

The CDR3 region is CASSVGGQGPEQFF. The CDR3 DNA reads TGTGCCAGCAGCGTAGGGGGACAGGGGCCTGAGCAGTTCTTC. The V and J genes are TRBV9 and TRBJ2-1; the match to TRBD1 covers 10 bases. The CDR3 is 14 amino acids. Germline values: CDR1 SGDLS, CDR2 YYNGEE. V dropped 0 bases and J dropped 9; count of bases not matched to a gene: 3.

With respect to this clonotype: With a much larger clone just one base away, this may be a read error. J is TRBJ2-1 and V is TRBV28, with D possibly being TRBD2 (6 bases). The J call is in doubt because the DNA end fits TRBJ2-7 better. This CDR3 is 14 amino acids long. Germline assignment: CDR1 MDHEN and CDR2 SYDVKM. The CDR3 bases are TGTGCCAGCCAATGGCGGGGCTCCTACAATGAGCAGTACTTC. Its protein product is CASQWRGSYNEQYF.

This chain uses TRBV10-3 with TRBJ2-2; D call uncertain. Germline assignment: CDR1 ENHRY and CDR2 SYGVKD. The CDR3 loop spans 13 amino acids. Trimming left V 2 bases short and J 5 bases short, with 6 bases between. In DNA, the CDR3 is TGTGCCATCAGTGAGGCGCAAACCGGGGAGCTGTTTTTT. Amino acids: CAISEAQTGELFF.

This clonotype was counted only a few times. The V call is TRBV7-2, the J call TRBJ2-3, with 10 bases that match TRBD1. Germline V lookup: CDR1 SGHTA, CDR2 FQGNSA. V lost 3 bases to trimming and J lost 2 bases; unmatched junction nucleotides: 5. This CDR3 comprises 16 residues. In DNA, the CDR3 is TGTGCCAGCAGCTTCCGACAGGGGGCCCTCACAGATACGCAGTATTTT. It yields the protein CASSFRQGALTDTQYF.

Written as DNA, the CDR3 is TGTGCCAGCAGCCAAGATTATACGGGACACAAAAACACTGAAGCTTTCTTT. Protein product: CASSQDYTGHKNTEAFF. The J gene is TRBJ1-1, the V gene TRBV3-1, with D possibly TRBD1 on 6 matching bases. Per germline, CDR1 LGHDT and CDR2 YNNKEL (reference sequence). Trimming removed 0 bases from V and 2 bases from J, with 16 bases in between. This CDR3 spans 17 amino acids.

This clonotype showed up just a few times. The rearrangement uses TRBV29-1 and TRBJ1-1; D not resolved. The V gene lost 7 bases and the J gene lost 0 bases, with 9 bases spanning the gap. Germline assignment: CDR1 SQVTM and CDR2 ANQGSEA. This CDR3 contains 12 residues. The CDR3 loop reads CSGAFMNTEAFF. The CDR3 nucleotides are TGCAGCGGGGCGTTTATGAACACTGAAGCTTTCTTT.

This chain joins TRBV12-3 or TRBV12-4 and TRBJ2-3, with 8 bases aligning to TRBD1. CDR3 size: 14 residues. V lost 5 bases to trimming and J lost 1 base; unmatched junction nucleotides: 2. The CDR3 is CASSGTGRTDTQYF. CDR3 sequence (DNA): TGTGCCAGCAGTGGGACAGGCCGCACAGATACGCAGTATTTT.

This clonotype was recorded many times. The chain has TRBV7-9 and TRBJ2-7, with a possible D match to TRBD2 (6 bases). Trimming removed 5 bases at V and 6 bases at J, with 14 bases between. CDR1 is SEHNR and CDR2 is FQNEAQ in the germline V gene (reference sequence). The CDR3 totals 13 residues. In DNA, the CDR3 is TGTGCCAGCAGCAGTATGACTAGTGGCGAGCAGTACTTC. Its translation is CASSSMTSGEQYF.

In DNA form, the CDR3 reads TGTGCCAGCAGTTACTCGGGGCAGGCCAACCAAGACTACACCTTC. This gives the protein CASSYSGQANQDYTF. The rearrangement joins TRBV6-6 to TRBJ1-2, with D perhaps TRBD1 (5 bases). V lost 0 bases and J lost 10, with 18 bases in between. The CDR3 contains 15 residues. Germline V lookup: CDR1 MNHNY, CDR2 SVGAGI (reference sequence).

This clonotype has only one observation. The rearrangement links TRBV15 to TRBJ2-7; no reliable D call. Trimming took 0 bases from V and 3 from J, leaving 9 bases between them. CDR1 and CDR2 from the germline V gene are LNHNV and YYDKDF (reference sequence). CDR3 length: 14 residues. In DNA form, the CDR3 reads TGTGCCACCAGCAGAGATTCAGAGTTCTACGAGCAGTACTTC. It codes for CATSRDSEFYEQYF.

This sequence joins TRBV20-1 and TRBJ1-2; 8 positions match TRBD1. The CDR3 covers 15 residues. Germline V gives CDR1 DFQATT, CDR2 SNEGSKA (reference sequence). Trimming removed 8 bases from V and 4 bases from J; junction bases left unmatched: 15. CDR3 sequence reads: CSFLSQGDRIYGYTF. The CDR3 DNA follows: TGCAGTTTCTTAAGTCAGGGGGACAGGATCTATGGCTACACCTTC.

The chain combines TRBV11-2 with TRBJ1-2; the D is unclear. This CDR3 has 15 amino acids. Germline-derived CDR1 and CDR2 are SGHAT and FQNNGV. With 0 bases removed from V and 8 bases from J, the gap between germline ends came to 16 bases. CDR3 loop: CASSLDVWARGGYTF. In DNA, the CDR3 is TGTGCCAGCAGCTTAGATGTGTGGGCTCGGGGAGGCTACACCTTC.

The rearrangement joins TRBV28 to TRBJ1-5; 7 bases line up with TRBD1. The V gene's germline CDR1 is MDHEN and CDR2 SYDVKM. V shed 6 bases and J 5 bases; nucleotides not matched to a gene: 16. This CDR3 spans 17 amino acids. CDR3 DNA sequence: TGTGCCAGCAGGGGAAAAGTATTAGGGGGCAGGCATCAGCCCCAGCATTTT. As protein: CASRGKVLGGRHQPQHF.

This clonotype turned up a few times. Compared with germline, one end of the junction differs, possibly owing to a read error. The DNA of the CDR3 is TGTGCCGGCAGTTACTCGATTGGCGGCTCCTACGAGCAGTACTTC. Protein sequence: CAGSYSIGGSYEQYF. The rearrangement links TRBV6-5 to TRBJ2-7; D ambiguous. Germline V gene sequence: CDR1 MNHEY, CDR2 SVGAGI. The CDR3 consists of 15 residues.

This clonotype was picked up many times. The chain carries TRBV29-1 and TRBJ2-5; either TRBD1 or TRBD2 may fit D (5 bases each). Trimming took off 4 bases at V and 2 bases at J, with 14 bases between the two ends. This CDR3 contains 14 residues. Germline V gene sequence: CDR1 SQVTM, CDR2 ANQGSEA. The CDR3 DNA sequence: TGCAGCGTTGTGGGGAGCAGGGTACAAGAGACCCAGTACTTC. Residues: CSVVGSRVQETQYF.

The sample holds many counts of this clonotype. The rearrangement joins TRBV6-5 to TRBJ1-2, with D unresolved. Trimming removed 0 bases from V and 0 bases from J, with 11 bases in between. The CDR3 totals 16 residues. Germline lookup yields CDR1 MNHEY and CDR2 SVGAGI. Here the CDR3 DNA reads TGTGCCAGCAGTTACTCCCCGGTTCCCGCTAACTATGGCTACACCTTC. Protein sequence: CASSYSPVPANYGYTF.

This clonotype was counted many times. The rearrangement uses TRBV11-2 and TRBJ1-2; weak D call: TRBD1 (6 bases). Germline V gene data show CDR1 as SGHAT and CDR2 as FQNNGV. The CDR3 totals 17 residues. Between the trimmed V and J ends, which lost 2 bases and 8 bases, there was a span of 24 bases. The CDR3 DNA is TGTGCCAGCAGCTTAACAGAACTTAACAGGGAAGGCGGAGGCTACACCTTC. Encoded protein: CASSLTELNREGGGYTF.

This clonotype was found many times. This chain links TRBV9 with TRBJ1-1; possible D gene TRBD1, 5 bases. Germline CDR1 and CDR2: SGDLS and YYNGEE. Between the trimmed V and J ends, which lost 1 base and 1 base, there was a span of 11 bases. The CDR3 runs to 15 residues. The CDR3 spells CASSVTGGANTEAFF. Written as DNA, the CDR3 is TGTGCCAGCAGCGTAACAGGTGGAGCGAACACTGAAGCTTTCTTT.

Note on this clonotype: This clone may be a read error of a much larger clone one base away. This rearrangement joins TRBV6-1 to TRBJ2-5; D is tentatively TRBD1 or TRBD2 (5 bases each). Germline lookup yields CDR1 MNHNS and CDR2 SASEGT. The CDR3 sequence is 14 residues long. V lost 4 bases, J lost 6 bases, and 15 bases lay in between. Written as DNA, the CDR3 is TGTGCCAGCAGTGGACAGAGGGGTCCCAAGACCCAGTACTTC. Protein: CASSGQRGPKTQYF.

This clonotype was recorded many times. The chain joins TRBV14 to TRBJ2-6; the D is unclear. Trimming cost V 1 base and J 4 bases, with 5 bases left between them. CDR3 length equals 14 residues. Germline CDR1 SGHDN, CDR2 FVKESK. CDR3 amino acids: CASSQVSGANVLTF. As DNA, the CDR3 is TGTGCCAGCAGCCAAGTAAGCGGGGCCAACGTCCTGACTTTC.

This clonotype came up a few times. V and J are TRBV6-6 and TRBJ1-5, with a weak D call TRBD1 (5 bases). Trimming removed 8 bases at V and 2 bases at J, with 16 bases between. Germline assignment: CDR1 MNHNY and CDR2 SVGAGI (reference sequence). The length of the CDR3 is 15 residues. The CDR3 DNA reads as TGTGCCAGCCAAGGCGGGACCCCGGGCAATCAGCCCCAGCATTTT. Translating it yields CASQGGTPGNQPQHF.

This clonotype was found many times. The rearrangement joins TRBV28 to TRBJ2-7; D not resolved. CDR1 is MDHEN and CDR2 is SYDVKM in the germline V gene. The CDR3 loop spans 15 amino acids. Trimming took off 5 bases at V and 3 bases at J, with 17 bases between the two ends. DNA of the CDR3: TGTGCCAGCAGTCCCCCTCGTTTGGCTGGCTACGAGCAGTACTTC. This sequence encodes CASSPPRLAGYEQYF.